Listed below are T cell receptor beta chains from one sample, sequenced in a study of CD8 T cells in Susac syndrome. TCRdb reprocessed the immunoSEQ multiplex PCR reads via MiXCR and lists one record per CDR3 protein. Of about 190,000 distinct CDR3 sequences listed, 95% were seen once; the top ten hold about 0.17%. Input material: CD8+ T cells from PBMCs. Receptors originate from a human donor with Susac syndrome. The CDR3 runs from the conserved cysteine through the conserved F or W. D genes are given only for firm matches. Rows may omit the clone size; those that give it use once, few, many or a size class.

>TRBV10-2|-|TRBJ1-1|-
CASSPSTGSNTEAFF
TGCGCCAGCAGCCCTTCTACAGGGTCCAACACTGAAGCTTTCTTT
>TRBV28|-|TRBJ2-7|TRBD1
CASTGTGGSYEQYF
TGTGCCAGCACCGGGACAGGGGGTTCCTACGAGCAGTACTTC
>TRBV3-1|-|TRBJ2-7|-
CASSQDPGIVYEQYF
TGTGCCAGCAGCCAAGATCCAGGAATTGTCTACGAGCAGTACTTC
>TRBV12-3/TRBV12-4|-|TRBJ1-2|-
CASSAYTGFYGYTF
TGTGCCAGCAGTGCCTACACAGGTTTCTATGGCTACACCTTC
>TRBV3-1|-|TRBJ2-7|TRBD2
CASSQDRASGLGREQYF
TGTGCCAGCAGCCAAGATCGGGCTAGCGGCCTCGGTAGGGAGCAGTACTTC
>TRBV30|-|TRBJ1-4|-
CAWSVDRAAGEKLFF
TGTGCCTGGAGTGTAGATCGGGCAGCGGGGGAAAAACTGTTTTTT
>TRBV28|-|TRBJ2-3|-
CASSPHMDTQYF
TGTGCCAGCAGTCCCCATATGGATACGCAGTATTTT
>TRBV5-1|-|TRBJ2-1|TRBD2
CASSLVTSGNYEQFF
TGCGCCAGCAGCTTGGTAACTAGCGGGAATTATGAGCAGTTCTTC
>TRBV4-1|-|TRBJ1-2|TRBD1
CASSQDLGQNYGYTF
TGCGCCAGCAGCCAAGATCTGGGACAGAACTATGGCTACACCTTC
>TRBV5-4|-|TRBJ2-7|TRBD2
CASSFRGGSHEQYF
TGTGCCAGCAGCTTCCGGGGAGGGAGCCACGAGCAGTACTTC
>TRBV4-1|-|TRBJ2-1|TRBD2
CASSQEFSGISYNEQFF
TGCGCCAGCAGCCAAGAATTTAGCGGGATTTCCTACAATGAGCAGTTCTTC
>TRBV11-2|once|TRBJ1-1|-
CASSFDNTEAFF
TGTGCCAGCAGCTTCGATAACACTGAAGCTTTCTTT
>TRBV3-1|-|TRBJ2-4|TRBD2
CASSHLAGPIAKNIQYF
TGTGCCAGCAGCCATCTAGCGGGGCCTATAGCCAAAAACATTCAGTACTTC
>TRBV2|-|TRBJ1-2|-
CASSETQGSGYTF
TGTGCCAGCAGTGAAACTCAGGGTAGTGGCTACACCTTC
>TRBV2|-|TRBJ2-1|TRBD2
CASSDILAGVNEQFF
TGTGCCAGCAGTGACATACTAGCGGGAGTCAATGAGCAGTTCTTC
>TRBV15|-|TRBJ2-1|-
CATSRGIQHSYNEQFF
TGTGCCACCAGCAGAGGTATACAGCACTCCTACAATGAGCAGTTCTTC
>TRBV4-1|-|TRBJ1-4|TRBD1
CASSYGTDEKLFF
TGCGCCAGCAGTTACGGGACAGATGAAAAACTGTTTTTT
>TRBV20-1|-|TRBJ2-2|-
CSARGAVEGGELFF
TGCAGTGCTAGAGGAGCGGTGGAGGGCGGGGAGCTGTTTTTT
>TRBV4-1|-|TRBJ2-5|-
CASSQGLGRETQYF
TGCGCCAGCAGCCAAGGGCTGGGGCGGGAGACCCAGTACTTC
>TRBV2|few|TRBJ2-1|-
CASSETGTNNEQFF
TGTGCCAGCAGTGAAACAGGGACCAACAATGAGCAGTTCTTC
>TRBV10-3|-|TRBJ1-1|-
CAISDRSENTEAFF
TGTGCCATCAGTGATAGGAGCGAAAACACTGAAGCTTTCTTT
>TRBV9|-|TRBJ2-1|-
CASSAGPSSYNEQFF
TGTGCCAGCAGCGCGGGACCTAGCTCCTACAATGAGCAGTTCTTC
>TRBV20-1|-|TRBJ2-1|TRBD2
CSASHSGNEQFF
TGCAGTGCTAGTCATAGCGGGAATGAGCAGTTCTTC
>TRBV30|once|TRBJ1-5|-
CAWSIGQGSNQPQHF
TGTGCCTGGAGCATCGGCCAGGGAAGCAATCAGCCCCAGCATTTT
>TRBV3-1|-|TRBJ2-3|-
CASSQDFLLEGTDTQYF
TGTGCCAGCAGCCAAGATTTTCTTTTAGAGGGAACAGATACGCAGTATTTT
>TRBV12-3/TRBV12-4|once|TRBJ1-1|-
CATFQGGVTEAFF
TGTGCCACCTTCCAGGGAGGGGTGACTGAAGCTTTCTTT
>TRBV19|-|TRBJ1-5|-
CASSIDRGQTLRHQPQHF
TGTGCCAGTAGTATAGACCGCGGACAGACTCTGCGCCATCAGCCCCAGCATTTT
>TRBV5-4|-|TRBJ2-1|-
CASSFSGFTGNEQFF
TGTGCCAGCAGCTTTAGTGGGTTTACGGGTAATGAGCAGTTCTTC
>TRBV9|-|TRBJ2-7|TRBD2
CASSVGTSEDYEQYF
TGTGCCAGCAGCGTAGGGACTAGTGAGGACTACGAGCAGTACTTC
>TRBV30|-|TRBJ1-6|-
CAWSVRGPRNSPLHF
TGTGCCTGGAGTGTCCGGGGTCCGAGAAATTCACCCCTCCACTTT
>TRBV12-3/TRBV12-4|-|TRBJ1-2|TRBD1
CASSLAGTVNGYTF
TGTGCCAGCAGTTTAGCAGGGACAGTGAATGGCTACACCTTC
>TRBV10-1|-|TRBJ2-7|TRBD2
CASSSSGRAHEQYF
TGCGCCAGCAGTTCTAGCGGGAGGGCCCACGAGCAGTACTTC
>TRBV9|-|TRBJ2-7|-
CASSVSISSYEQYF
TGTGCCAGCAGCGTATCGATAAGCTCCTACGAGCAGTACTTC
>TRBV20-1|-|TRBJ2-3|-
CSARDEGRSTDTQYF
TGCAGTGCTAGAGATGAGGGACGGAGCACAGATACGCAGTATTTT
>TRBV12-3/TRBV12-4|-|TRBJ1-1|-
CASSLISVNTEAFF
TGTGCCAGCAGTTTAATATCAGTGAACACTGAAGCTTTCTTT
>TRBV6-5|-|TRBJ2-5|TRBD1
CASSNPGQQETQYF
TGTGCCAGCAGTAACCCGGGACAGCAAGAGACCCAGTACTTC
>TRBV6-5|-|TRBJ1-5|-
CASSGRVGQPQHF
TGTGCCAGCAGTGGCAGAGTTGGGCAGCCCCAGCATTTT
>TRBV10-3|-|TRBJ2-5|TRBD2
CAISRGLAGEGQETQYF
TGTGCCATCAGTCGAGGACTAGCGGGAGAAGGACAAGAGACCCAGTACTTC
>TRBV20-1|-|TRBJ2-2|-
CSADITGELFF
TGCAGTGCTGACATCACCGGGGAGCTGTTTTTT
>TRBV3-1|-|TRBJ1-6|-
CASSQARIGYNSPLHF
TGTGCCAGCAGCCAAGCTAGGATCGGCTATAATTCACCCCTCCACTTT
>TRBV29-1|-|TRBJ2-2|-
CSVEERGGTSHAGELFF
TGCAGCGTTGAAGAAAGAGGGGGGACCTCTCACGCCGGGGAGCTGTTTTTT